The 22 T cell receptor beta chains below were found in one sample sequenced in a study of metastatic and nonmetastatic thyroid tumors. TCRdb recomputed clones from the PCR reads via MiXCR. The top ten hold 2.5% to 3.5% of the sample, which has under 25,000 clones, roughly 25% seen once. Nobody among the patients had been given any treatment before thyroid surgery. The specimen was blood. Every receptor here comes from a male donor with papillary thyroid cancer or a benign thyroid nodule (not recorded which). Some clones in this sample may be carry-over from other donors' samples.

This clone was recorded once. The rearrangement uses TRBV9 and TRBJ2-3; maybe TRBD2 (5 bases). The CDR3 contains 13 residues. The germline CDR1 and CDR2 sequences are SGDLS and YYNGEE. V lost 4 bases and J 5 bases, leaving 11 bases between the germline ends. The CDR3 region is CASSILAGDTQYF. DNA for the CDR3: TGTGCCAGCAGCATTCTAGCAGGAGATACGCAGTATTTT.

This clone is judged medium-sized (0.01 to 0.1%). This chain connects TRBV27 to TRBJ2-7; 8 bases align to TRBD1. Germline CDR1 MNHEY, CDR2 SMNVEV (reference sequence). This CDR3 region has 14 residues. With V trimmed by 5 bases and J by 3 bases, 6 bases remained unmatched. The CDR3 coding sequence is TGTGCCAGCAGTACCACCGGGACAGGCTACGAGCAGTACTTC. Amino acids: CASSTTGTGYEQYF.

The chain carries TRBV11-1 and TRBJ2-5; TRBD1 aligns across 8 bases. The J segment lost 4 bases and the V segment lost 5 bases, leaving 6 bases of the junction unmatched. The germline V gene has CDR1 SGHAT and CDR2 FQDESV (reference sequence). CDR3 length equals 14 residues. The CDR3 DNA reads TGTGCCAGCAGCATACAGGGGGGACGAGAGACCCAGTACTTC. Translation gives CASSIQGGRETQYF. The full variable domain, in which reference TRBV11-1 and TRBJ2-5 provide the parts outside the CDR3, is EAEVAQSPRYKITEKSQAVAFWCDPISGHATLYWYRQILGQGPELLVQFQDESVVDDSQLPKDRFSAERLKGVDSTLKIQPAELGDSAMYLCASSIQGGRETQYFGPGTRLLVL.

The genes are TRBV7-8 and TRBJ2-1; possible D gene TRBD1, 5 bases. The V end was cut by 5 bases, the J end by 3 bases, with 14 bases between. CDR3 length: 15 amino acids. Germline CDR1 reads SGHVS; CDR2 reads FQNEAQ. The CDR3: CASSPRGTGYNEQFF. CDR3 nucleotide sequence: TGTGCCAGCAGCCCACGAGGTACAGGCTACAATGAGCAGTTCTTC.

This clone showed up just a few times. The chain is built from TRBV27 and TRBJ2-1; 9 nucleotides line up with TRBD2. This CDR3 contains 15 residues. V lost 3 bases, J lost 4 bases, and 4 bases stayed unmatched. CDR1 and CDR2 (germline): MNHEY, SMNVEV (reference sequence). The CDR3 region has the DNA TGTGCCAGCAGTTTCGGTAGCGGGAGTTACAATGAGCAGTTCTTC. Amino acid sequence: CASSFGSGSYNEQFF.

The CDR3 DNA reads TGCGCCAGCAGCTTGACAGGGTGGAACACTGAAGCTTTCTTT. As protein: CASSLTGWNTEAFF. The gene calls are TRBV5-1 and TRBJ1-1, with D possibly matching TRBD1 (6 bases). The CDR3 totals 14 residues. The ends were cut back, 1 base at V and 1 base at J, with 8 bases in the middle. CDR1 SGHRS and CDR2 YFSETQ come from the germline V gene.

This clone appeared many times. The gene calls are TRBV5-6 and TRBJ1-1; maybe TRBD1 (5 bases). This CDR3 contains 16 residues. Germline CDR1 is SGHDT and CDR2 is YYEEEE. Between the trimmed V and J ends, which lost 4 bases and 4 bases, there was a span of 20 bases. CDR3: CASSLGLSAWSTEAFF. The CDR3 DNA reads as TGTGCCAGCAGCCTGGGACTTTCGGCTTGGAGCACTGAAGCTTTCTTT. The full variable domain, rest sourced from reference TRBV5-6 and TRBJ1-1, is DAGVTQSPTHLIKTRGQQVTLRCSPKSGHDTVSWYQQALGQGPQFIFQYYEEEERQRGNFPDRFSGHQFPNYSSELNVNALLLGDSALYLCASSLGLSAWSTEAFFGQGTRLTVV.

This clone was observed a few times. The chain employs TRBV6-5 and TRBJ2-7, with D unclear. CDR3 length equals 16 residues. The germline CDR1 and CDR2 sequences are MNHEY and SVGAGI. Trimming removed 0 bases from V and 2 bases from J, with 14 bases in between. The CDR3 sequence is CASSYSTPQNAYEQYF. In DNA, the CDR3 is TGTGCCAGCAGTTACTCGACCCCGCAGAACGCCTACGAGCAGTACTTC.

This clone is deemed medium-sized. J is TRBJ2-5 and V is TRBV20-1; D is undetermined. The CDR3 contains 15 residues. V lost 0 bases and J lost 1, with 12 bases in between. Germline CDR1 and CDR2: DFQATT and SNEGSKA (reference sequence). In nucleotides, the CDR3 is TGCAGTGCTAGAGATGGTGGTTTGGGCCAAGAGACCCAGTACTTC. It translates to CSARDGGLGQETQYF.

About this clone: The sample carries other DNA sequences with the same CDR3. V is TRBV10-3 and J is TRBJ1-5; 9 bases agree with TRBD1. The CDR3 consists of 14 residues. From germline, CDR1 is ENHRY and CDR2 SYGVKD. Losses at the gene ends were 2 bases for V and 7 bases for J; bases not matched to a gene: 3. In DNA form, the CDR3 reads TGTGCCATCAGTGAGGGGACAGGGCAGCAGCCCCAGCATTTT. This gives the protein CAISEGTGQQPQHF.

The chain uses TRBV11-2 and TRBJ2-1, with 11 positions matching TRBD2. The CDR3 covers 15 residues. V was clipped by 3 bases and J by 4 bases; unmatched bases: 2. The germline CDR1 and CDR2 sequences are SGHAT and FQNNGV. The CDR3 loop is CASSFIAGGYNEQFF. CDR3 nucleotide sequence: TGTGCCAGCAGCTTTATAGCGGGAGGGTACAATGAGCAGTTCTTC.

The V and J genes are TRBV12-3 or TRBV12-4 and TRBJ2-6, with D hard to call. There are 16 residues in the CDR3. Trimming pared 5 bases from V and 1 base from J, leaving 12 bases between. CDR3 in amino acids: CASSRRRKSGANVLTF. CDR3 nucleotide sequence: TGTGCCAGCAGTCGCCGAAGGAAGTCTGGGGCCAACGTCCTGACTTTC.

This clone was seen only a few times. The chain employs TRBV6-1 and TRBJ2-7, with D perhaps given as TRBD1 or TRBD2 (7 bases each). The CDR3 consists of 16 residues. CDR1 is MNHNS, CDR2 SASEGT, per germline. The V end was cut by 0 bases, the J end by 10 bases, with 22 bases between. This CDR3 is CASSEALDRYWEGQYF. The CDR3 DNA reads as TGTGCCAGCAGTGAAGCGCTGGACAGGTACTGGGAGGGTCAGTACTTC.

The V gene is TRBV7-9, the J gene TRBJ2-1; D is unclear. Trimming cost V 5 bases and J 4 bases, with 12 bases left between them. The CDR3 consists of 14 residues. Per germline, CDR1 SEHNR and CDR2 FQNEAQ (reference sequence). The CDR3 protein is CASSPTTLYNEQFF. CDR3 DNA sequence: TGTGCCAGCAGCCCCACGACTTTGTACAATGAGCAGTTCTTC.

The V call is TRBV6-1, the J call TRBJ1-5; TRBD1 matches at 8 bases. V was pared by 5 bases and J by 5 bases, with 11 bases of the junction left unmatched. The CDR3 contains 16 residues. CDR1 is MNHNS and CDR2 is SASEGT in the germline V gene. The CDR3 region has the DNA TGTGCCAGCAGTCTTAGGACAGGGTCACCCTATCAGCCCCAGCATTTT. Translated: CASSLRTGSPYQPQHF.

The J gene is TRBJ2-3, the V gene TRBV30; D unclear. The CDR3 extends over 16 amino acids. Germline CDR1 GTSNPN, CDR2 SVGIG (reference sequence). Trimming took 0 bases from V and 2 from J, leaving 15 bases between them. In DNA, the CDR3 is TGTGCCTGGAGTGTAGACGCGGTACCTTACACAGATACGCAGTATTTT. It encodes CAWSVDAVPYTDTQYF.

This clone was recorded many times. The CDR3 DNA reads TGCGCCAGCAGCTTACGGGGCCAAGATACGCAGTATTTT. Its protein is CASSLRGQDTQYF. The chain is built from TRBV5-1 and TRBJ2-3; D is tentatively TRBD1 or TRBD2 (5 bases each). Germline-derived CDR1 and CDR2 are SGHRS and YFSETQ. This CDR3 has 13 residues. V was trimmed by 2 bases and J by 5 bases, leaving 9 bases between them.

J is TRBJ1-1 and V is TRBV7-9; a possible D gene is TRBD1 (5 bases). Germline CDR1 is SEHNR and CDR2 is FQNEAQ (reference sequence). The CDR3 totals 13 residues. V was shortened by 5 bases and J by 7 bases, with 14 bases between the two germline ends. Written as DNA, the CDR3 is TGTGCCAGCAGCCCCCTTTCCCAGGGTGAAGCTTTCTTT. Residues: CASSPLSQGEAFF.

The V and J genes are TRBV4-1 and TRBJ1-2, with 7 bases fitting TRBD1. Germline V lookup: CDR1 MGHRA, CDR2 YSYEKL. The CDR3 has 16 amino acids. V shed 0 bases and J 8 bases; nucleotides not matched to a gene: 12. The CDR3 spells CASSQDPAGGVNGYTF. The CDR3 DNA reads as TGCGCCAGCAGCCAAGATCCCGCAGGGGGGGTAAACGGCTACACCTTC.

This clone is medium-sized (0.01 to 0.1%) within its sample. The chain carries TRBV6-1 and TRBJ1-1; no definite D call. Trimming took 9 bases from V and 5 from J, leaving 13 bases between them. Germline lookup yields CDR1 MNHNS and CDR2 SASEGT. There are 12 residues in the CDR3. CDR3 region: CASSMTRTEAFF. CDR3 nucleotide sequence: TGTGCCAGTTCGATGACGAGAACTGAAGCTTTCTTT.

This clone was recorded many times. This chain joins TRBV5-6 and TRBJ2-7; unclear D gene. Germline V gene lookup returns CDR1 SGHDT and CDR2 YYEEEE. V was pared by 0 bases and J by 4 bases, with 11 bases between. The CDR3 loop spans 14 amino acids. CDR3 DNA: TGTGCCAGCAGCTTGGGGCGCCAGGCGTACGAGCAGTACTTC. It specifies CASSLGRQAYEQYF.

This clone is labeled as medium-sized (0.01 to 0.1%). V gene TRBV13 combines with J gene TRBJ1-6; 9 bases align to TRBD1. V lost 4 bases, J lost 7 bases, and 8 bases stayed unmatched. The CDR3 loop spans 16 amino acids. Germline values: CDR1 PRHDT, CDR2 FYEKMQ (reference sequence). The CDR3 DNA reads TGTGCCAGCAGCTCCCGCCAACAGGGGGCGAATTCACCCCTCCACTTT. Its translation is CASSSRQQGANSPLHF. The entire variable domain, with the rest obtained from reference TRBV13 and TRBJ1-6, is as follows: AAGVIQSPRHLIKEKRETATLKCYPIPRHDTVYWYQQGPGQDPQFLISFYEKMQSDKGSIPDRFSAQQFSDYHSELNMSSLELGDSALYFCASSSRQQGANSPLHFGNGTRLTVT.